Presented here are 23 T cell receptor beta chains from one specimen sequenced in a study of blood T cell repertoires in COVID-19. Using immunoSEQ multiplex PCR, the repertoire was profiled, and TCRdb retains in-frame clones only, with some absent. This sample carries about 330,000 clones, 70% to 90% of them seen once, and the ten largest clones take around 5.9%. Sequenced input: PBMCs or T cells enriched from blood (not recorded which). These receptors were obtained from a young woman who had recovered from COVID-19.

This rearrangement joins TRBV7-2 to TRBJ1-3; TRBD1 agrees at 7 bases. The V and J ends lost 5 bases and 7 bases, in that order; junction bases with no gene match: 5. The CDR3 is 13 amino acids. Per the germline V gene, CDR1 is SGHTA and CDR2 is FQGNSA. As DNA, the CDR3 is TGTGCCAGCAGCGTAGACAGGGTGAACACCATATATTTT. As protein: CASSVDRVNTIYF.

J is TRBJ2-3 and V is TRBV12-5, with D maybe TRBD2 (5 bases). CDR3 length: 18 amino acids. Deletions cut 1 base from V and 2 bases from J, with 19 bases between. In germline, CDR1 is LGHNT, CDR2 FRNRAP. The CDR3 loop is CASGLDLLEANPTDTQYF. The CDR3 DNA is TGTGCTAGTGGTTTGGACCTACTAGAAGCGAATCCCACAGATACGCAGTATTTT. The whole variable domain, remainder taken from reference TRBV12-5 and TRBJ2-3, is DARVTQTPRHKVTEMGQEVTMRCQPILGHNTVFWYRQTMMQGLELLAYFRNRAPLDDSGMPKDRFSAEMPDATLATLKIQPSEPRDSAVYFCASGLDLLEANPTDTQYFGPGTRLTVL.

The rearrangement links TRBV19 to TRBJ1-4; 7 bases are a match to TRBD1. V dropped 1 base and J dropped 0; count of bases not matched to a gene: 5. The CDR3 is 17 residues long. Germline values: CDR1 LNHDA, CDR2 SQIVND (reference sequence). The CDR3 is CASSIAGTGATNEKLFF. The CDR3 nucleotides read TGTGCCAGTAGTATAGCAGGAACAGGGGCAACTAATGAAAAACTGTTTTTT. Filled out from reference TRBV19 and TRBJ1-4, the complete variable domain reads DGGITQSPKYLFRKEGQNVTLSCEQNLNHDAMYWYRQDPGQGLRLIYYSQIVNDFQKGDIAEGYSVSREKKESFPLTVTSAQKNPTAFYLCASSIAGTGATNEKLFFGSGTQLSVL.

The chain combines TRBV18 with TRBJ1-1; no reliable D call. V shed 3 bases and J shed 2 bases, with 7 bases lying between them. The CDR3 is made up of 13 amino acids. The germline V gene has CDR1 KGHSH and CDR2 LQKENI. The CDR3 region has the DNA TGTGCCAGCTCACCCCCCAGAAACACTGAAGCTTTCTTT. Translated, it gives CASSPPRNTEAFF.

This chain links TRBV19 with TRBJ1-5; D is unresolved. The CDR3 totals 15 residues. The germline V gene has CDR1 LNHDA and CDR2 SQIVND (reference sequence). V lost 8 bases and J lost 1, with 15 bases in between. The CDR3 protein is CASGWGGRSNQPQHF. In nucleotides, the CDR3 is TGTGCCAGTGGGTGGGGAGGGAGAAGCAATCAGCCCCAGCATTTT.

V usage is TRBV6-5 and J usage is TRBJ1-2; D is unclear. This CDR3 contains 16 residues. The ends were cut back, 0 bases at V and 3 bases at J, with 14 bases in the middle. CDR1 and CDR2 from the germline V gene are MNHEY and SVGAGI. The CDR3 bases are TGTGCCAGCAGTTACTCTTGGGAGGCTATGGACTATGGCTACACCTTC. It is translated as CASSYSWEAMDYGYTF.

The chain combines TRBV30 with TRBJ1-5, with TRBD1 matching over 7 bases. CDR1 and CDR2 from the germline V gene are GTSNPN and SVGIG (reference sequence). This CDR3 spans 15 amino acids. Trimming cost V 1 base and J 5 bases; bases outside gene matches: 8. This CDR3 is CAWSGLGQSYQPQHF. The DNA for the CDR3 is TGTGCCTGGAGTGGCCTGGGACAGAGTTATCAGCCCCAGCATTTT.

The chain links TRBV19 to TRBJ1-1; possible D gene TRBD1, 5 bases. The V and J ends lost 3 bases and 3 bases respectively, with 8 bases between them. CDR1 and CDR2 from the germline V gene are LNHDA and SQIVND (reference sequence). The CDR3 has 13 residues. The CDR3 DNA reads TGTGCCAGTAGTATGGGGGGGGACACTGAAGCTTTCTTT. Encoded protein: CASSMGGDTEAFF.

Concerning this clone itself: At one boundary the junction diverges from the germline segment, which might be a read error. The V call is TRBV19, the J call TRBJ1-6; D is unclear. The CDR3 has 13 residues. Germline V gene data show CDR1 as LNHDA and CDR2 as SQIVND (reference sequence). In DNA form, the CDR3 reads TGTACCAGTACTAACAGTAAAAATTCACCCCTCCACTTT. Protein sequence: CTSTNSKNSPLHF.

V is TRBV25-1 and J is TRBJ1-4; 7 bases fit TRBD1. Germline V gene lookup returns CDR1 MGHDK and CDR2 SYGVNS. This CDR3 region has 15 residues. J was trimmed by 0 bases and V by 9 bases; bases with no gene match: 7. The CDR3 region has the DNA TGTGCCAGTGCTCGGGACAGCTCAACTAATGAAAAACTGTTTTTT. The encoded protein is CASARDSSTNEKLFF.

The V call is TRBV6-5, the J call TRBJ1-2; TRBD1 matches at 9 bases. Trimming at V came to 6 bases and at J to 3 bases, leaving 8 bases not matched to a gene. This CDR3 region has 15 residues. CDR1 is MNHEY, CDR2 SVGAGI, per germline. The CDR3 region is CASRAGTGSYYGYTF. CDR3 in DNA: TGTGCCAGCAGGGCCGGGACAGGGTCCTACTATGGCTACACCTTC.

The chain couples TRBV24-1 to TRBJ2-1, with TRBD1 as a possible D gene (5 bases). V lost 2 bases, J lost 8 bases, and 18 bases lay in between. Germline V lookup: CDR1 KGHDR, CDR2 SFDVKD. The CDR3 is 16 residues long. CDR3 bases: TGTGCCACCAGTGATTCAACAGGCGGCGTATTCGATGAGCAGTTCTTC. It codes for CATSDSTGGVFDEQFF.

The table lists this clone with a few counts. V gene TRBV6-5 combines with J gene TRBJ1-4, with 12 bases aligning to TRBD1. Per germline, CDR1 MNHEY and CDR2 SVGAGI. J was trimmed by 5 bases and V by 4 bases; bases with no gene match: 5. The CDR3 runs 16 residues. CDR3 nucleotide sequence: TGTGCCAGCAGTTCCGGGACAGGGGGCGCGAATGAAAAACTGTTTTTT. Translating gives CASSSGTGGANEKLFF.

This clone was found a few times. Other DNA sequences within the sample encode an identical CDR3. The J gene is TRBJ1-6, the V gene TRBV6-5, with unresolved D. The germline V gene has CDR1 MNHEY and CDR2 SVGAGI. This CDR3 has 14 residues. Between the trimmed V and J ends, which lost 6 bases and 2 bases, there was a span of 8 bases. CDR3 in amino acids: CASSAGPYNSPLHF. The CDR3, as DNA: TGTGCCAGCAGCGCGGGCCCCTATAATTCACCCCTCCACTTT.

The chain combines TRBV18 with TRBJ1-1; D unresolved. V lost 5 bases and J lost 6, with 13 bases in between. The CDR3 is 13 residues long. The germline V gene has CDR1 KGHSH and CDR2 LQKENI. This CDR3 is CASSYEVSAEAFF. In DNA form, the CDR3 reads TGTGCCAGCTCATATGAGGTTAGTGCTGAAGCTTTCTTT.

The genes are TRBV7-2 and TRBJ2-5; TRBD1 agrees at 11 bases. This CDR3 contains 15 residues. Germline V gene sequence: CDR1 SGHTA, CDR2 FQGNSA. The V and J ends lost 4 bases and 5 bases, in that order; junction bases with no gene match: 6. The CDR3 reads CASSSGQGAYETQYF. The CDR3 DNA reads as TGTGCCAGCAGCTCCGGACAGGGGGCCTATGAGACCCAGTACTTC.

The chain combines TRBV3-1 (or the pseudogene TRBV3-2) with TRBJ2-5; no clear D. This CDR3 is 16 amino acids long. The V gene's germline CDR1 is LGHDT and CDR2 YNNKEL (reference sequence). Trimming left V 0 bases short and J 1 base short, with 12 bases between. The CDR3 is CASSQDEAAFQETQYF. The CDR3 region has the DNA TGTGCCAGCAGCCAAGACGAGGCAGCATTCCAAGAGACCCAGTACTTC.

The chain is built from TRBV19 and TRBJ1-4; D might be TRBD1 (6 bases). The CDR3 has 14 residues. Trimming removed 3 bases from V and 7 bases from J, with 12 bases in between. Germline loops: CDR1 LNHDA, CDR2 SQIVND (reference sequence). In DNA, the CDR3 is TGTGCCAGTAGTATTCACAGGGCGGCTGAAAAACTGTTTTTT. Its translation: CASSIHRAAEKLFF.

The chain joins TRBV12-3 or TRBV12-4 to TRBJ1-2, with D perhaps matching TRBD1 (5 bases). V was pared by 6 bases and J by 5 bases, with 7 bases between. The CDR3 contains 11 residues. CDR3 region: CASSAGYGYTF. CDR3 sequence (DNA): TGTGCCAGCAGCGCAGGGTATGGCTACACCTTC.

The V and J genes are TRBV27 and TRBJ1-5; D ambiguous. In germline, CDR1 is MNHEY, CDR2 SMNVEV (reference sequence). V was pared by 6 bases and J by 4 bases, with 10 bases between. There are 13 residues in the CDR3. CDR3 DNA sequence: TGTGCCAGCAGAGGAGTGCAGAATCAGCCCCAGCATTTT. Translated, it gives CASRGVQNQPQHF.

V is TRBV7-9 and J is TRBJ1-1; 10 bases agree with TRBD1. V shed 5 bases and J 4 bases; nucleotides not matched to a gene: 7. The CDR3 is made up of 15 amino acids. CDR1 and CDR2 (germline): SEHNR, FQNEAQ (reference sequence). DNA for the CDR3: TGTGCCAGCAGCCTAGGGACAGGGGTGTCCACTGAAGCTTTCTTT. It translates to CASSLGTGVSTEAFF.

V gene TRBV2 combines with J gene TRBJ1-1; D unresolved. The V gene's germline CDR1 is SNHLY and CDR2 FYNNEI. V was pared by 2 bases and J by 1 base, with 8 bases between. The CDR3 runs 14 residues. CDR3 nucleotide sequence: TGTGCCAGCAGTGAAACGGCAGGGAACACTGAAGCTTTCTTT. Its protein is CASSETAGNTEAFF.

The gene calls are TRBV7-2 and TRBJ1-3; D is possibly TRBD1 (5 bases). The V end was cut by 0 bases, the J end by 4 bases, with 13 bases between. Germline loops: CDR1 SGHTA, CDR2 FQGNSA. CDR3 length: 16 residues. CDR3 DNA: TGTGCCAGCAGCTTAGCGGGAGGGGTTCCGGGAAACACCATATATTTT. Translation: CASSLAGGVPGNTIYF.